This T cell receptor (beta chain) was identified during a study of blood T cell repertoires in COVID-19. Overall study context: Samples taken during acute and convalescent COVID-19 were collected in the United States, Italy and Spain.

In the study's own analysis: Cell counts per sample came from amplifying reference gene primers. Produced via immunoSEQ multiplex PCR; TCRdb's table is partial and in-frame only. That table gives V, J and clone size, and the DNA gave D and trimming. In the table there are hundreds of thousands of clones, around 88% of which are singletons. Those enrolled, adults aged about 18 to 89 years, came from under 25 US areas. Participant-reported clinical history was the basis for cohort assignment. CDR3 length: 19 amino acids. Trimming cost V 0 bases and J 0 bases, with 18 bases left between them. CDR1 LNHDA and CDR2 SQIVND come from the germline V gene (reference sequence).

The sequence came from a woman aged 50 to 60 with acute COVID-19. The chain recombines TRBV19 with TRBJ1-5; D not resolved. Sequencing was done on a sample of PBMCs or T cells enriched from blood (not recorded which). CDR3 loop: CASSIDSWAEQYSNQPQHF. The CDR3 DNA sequence: TGTGCCAGTAGTATAGACTCTTGGGCAGAACAATATAGCAATCAGCCCCAGCATTTT.